These 27 T cell receptor beta chains came from one sample sequenced in a study of T cells in tuberculosis. The time point is: new active TB diagnosis, blood taken before or within 7 days of starting treatment. This table comes from immunoSEQ multiplex PCR, and its TCRdb copy is limited to in-frame clones, with some not included. The sample has 25,000 to 35,000 clones; around 92% are singletons. The sequencing here drew on PBMCs, taken at tuberculosis diagnosis. The receptors were sampled from an adult with tuberculosis.

Here the CDR3 DNA reads TGCGCCAGCAGCTTCGGGGTAAACTATGGCTACACCTTC. This translates into CASSFGVNYGYTF. The rearrangement joins TRBV5-1 to TRBJ1-2; no clear D. CDR3 length equals 13 residues. The V gene lost 2 bases and the J gene lost 2 bases, with 7 bases spanning the gap. Per the germline V gene, CDR1 is SGHRS and CDR2 is YFSETQ.

With respect to this clone: Its ends do not fully match the called genes, so a read error is possible. CDR3 sequence reads: CASSLDPATSLVF. The DNA for the CDR3 is TGTGCCAGCAGCTTAGACCCGGCAACTAGCTTGGTCTTC. The genes are TRBV11-2 and TRBJ2-7, with D possibly being TRBD2 (6 bases). Germline V lookup: CDR1 SGHAT, CDR2 FQNNGV. The CDR3 totals 13 residues.

The chain has TRBV18 and TRBJ2-4; 7 positions match TRBD2. Germline V gives CDR1 KGHSH, CDR2 LQKENI. Trimming at V came to 2 bases and at J to 7 bases, leaving 5 bases not matched to a gene. The CDR3 consists of 14 residues. The DNA for the CDR3 is TGTGCCAGCTCACCAAAAGGGGAGGGCAACATTCAGTACTTC. Translated: CASSPKGEGNIQYF.

This sequence joins TRBV19 and TRBJ1-1; no definite D call. The length of the CDR3 is 16 residues. Trimming stripped 3 bases from V and 2 bases from J, with 16 bases between. Germline CDR1 LNHDA, CDR2 SQIVND (reference sequence). The CDR3 bases are TGTGCCAGTAGTATTTTCTTATCCGGGAAAAACACTGAAGCTTTCTTT. It codes for CASSIFLSGKNTEAFF.

This clone was counted only a few times. V usage is TRBV5-8 and J usage is TRBJ1-5; 9 bases agree with TRBD1. J lost 2 bases, V lost 1 base, and 10 bases had no gene match. The germline V gene encodes CDR1 SGHTS and CDR2 YDEGEE. The CDR3 is made up of 18 amino acids. CDR3 in DNA: TGTGCCAGCAGCTTGCCGCCTTTCCGGACAGGGGGCAATCAGCCCCAGCATTTT. Protein sequence: CASSLPPFRTGGNQPQHF.

V gene TRBV5-6 combines with J gene TRBJ2-7, with D perhaps matching TRBD2 (7 bases). Germline V CDR1 and CDR2: SGHDT, YYEEEE. Between the trimmed V and J ends, which lost 6 bases and 0 bases, there was a span of 19 bases. This CDR3 has 16 residues. The CDR3 nucleotides are TGTGCCAGCACAAGACGGGGGGCTGACAGCTCCTACGAGCAGTACTTC. Translated: CASTRRGADSSYEQYF.

The CDR3 region is CATSREQGALNYGYTF. The CDR3 coding sequence is TGTGCCACCAGCAGAGAACAGGGGGCGCTGAACTATGGCTACACCTTC. The rearrangement joins TRBV15 to TRBJ1-2, with 9 nucleotides matching TRBD1. This CDR3 has 16 amino acids. Losses at the gene ends were 0 bases for V and 2 bases for J; bases not matched to a gene: 4. In germline, CDR1 is LNHNV, CDR2 YYDKDF (reference sequence). Supplemented by reference TRBV15 and TRBJ1-2, the full variable domain reads DAMVIQNPRYQVTQFGKPVTLSCSQTLNHNVMYWYQQKSSQAPKLLFHYYDKDFNNEADTPDNFQSRRPNTSFCFLDIRSPGLGDTAMYLCATSREQGALNYGYTFGSGTRLTVV.

The genes are TRBV5-1 and TRBJ1-2; 9 bases line up with TRBD1. The CDR3 contains 14 residues. The junction had 4 bases not matched to a gene; V was cut back by 3 bases and J by 4 bases. The germline gives CDR1 SGHRS, CDR2 YFSETQ. CDR3 sequence reads: CASSWTGEIYGYTF. CDR3 nucleotide sequence: TGCGCCAGCAGCTGGACAGGGGAGATCTATGGCTACACCTTC.

CDR3 sequence reads: CASSGWTGDYEQYF. CDR3 DNA sequence: TGTGCCAGCAGTGGGTGGACAGGGGACTACGAGCAGTACTTC. This chain joins TRBV2 and TRBJ2-7; 9 bases are shared with TRBD1. Trimming at V came to 4 bases and at J to 3 bases, leaving 4 bases not matched to a gene. CDR3 length: 14 amino acids. Germline values: CDR1 SNHLY, CDR2 FYNNEI.

The chain is built from TRBV11-1 and TRBJ2-1; 8 bases align to TRBD2. Trimming cost V 5 bases and J 2 bases; bases outside gene matches: 5. CDR3 length: 15 residues. Looked up from germline, CDR1 is SGHAT and CDR2 is FQDESV (reference sequence). CDR3 bases: TGTGCCAGCAGCCGGGCAGCGGGGGCCTACAATGAGCAGTTCTTC. As protein: CASSRAAGAYNEQFF.

The rearrangement joins TRBV7-2 to TRBJ1-5, with D possibly matching TRBD1 (6 bases). The ends were cut back, 5 bases at V and 0 bases at J, with 20 bases in the middle. The CDR3 runs 18 residues. CDR1 SGHTA and CDR2 FQGNSA come from the germline V gene. The CDR3 region has the DNA TGTGCCAGCAGCCCCCACCGAGTGACAGGAAATAGCAATCAGCCCCAGCATTTT. This gives the protein CASSPHRVTGNSNQPQHF.

V usage is TRBV19 and J usage is TRBJ2-3; 7 bases are shared with TRBD2. CDR1 is LNHDA, CDR2 SQIVND, per germline (reference sequence). V was clipped by 4 bases and J by 5 bases; unmatched bases: 6. The CDR3 is 14 residues long. The CDR3 region is CASSNLWEGDTQYF. In nucleotides, the CDR3 is TGTGCCAGTAGTAACTTGTGGGAGGGAGATACGCAGTATTTT. Full variable domain (rest looked up from reference TRBV19 and TRBJ2-3): DGGITQSPKYLFRKEGQNVTLSCEQNLNHDAMYWYRQDPGQGLRLIYYSQIVNDFQKGDIAEGYSVSREKKESFPLTVTSAQKNPTAFYLCASSNLWEGDTQYFGPGTRLTVL.

The table lists this clone with a count of one. This chain links TRBV4-3 with TRBJ2-2; 9 positions agree with TRBD1. The germline CDR1 and CDR2 sequences are LGHNA and YSLEER. The CDR3 is 15 residues long. Trimming at V came to 4 bases and at J to 6 bases, leaving 6 bases not matched to a gene. The CDR3 sequence: CASSLGQGPPGELFF. The CDR3 region has the DNA TGCGCCAGCAGCCTCGGACAGGGGCCCCCCGGGGAGCTGTTTTTT.

The chain combines TRBV11-2 with TRBJ1-3; maybe TRBD1 (6 bases). The V gene lost 5 bases and the J gene lost 2 bases, with 13 bases spanning the gap. This CDR3 is built from 15 residues. In germline, CDR1 is SGHAT, CDR2 FQNNGV. CDR3 nucleotides: TGTGCCAGCAGCGCGGGGGGCGAGACTGGAAACACCATATATTTT. Protein: CASSAGGETGNTIYF.

This chain links TRBV2 with TRBJ2-1, with 8 positions matching TRBD2. Losses at the gene ends were 7 bases for V and 8 bases for J; bases not matched to a gene: 7. Germline V lookup: CDR1 SNHLY, CDR2 FYNNEI. CDR3 size: 13 residues. CDR3 sequence reads: CASMAGAGDEQFF. CDR3 sequence (DNA): TGTGCCAGCATGGCGGGAGCGGGGGATGAGCAGTTCTTC.

J is TRBJ2-7 and V is TRBV9; a weak D match, TRBD2 (5 bases). V lost 0 bases, J lost 7 bases, and 11 bases lay in between. The germline V gene encodes CDR1 SGDLS and CDR2 YYNGEE. The CDR3 contains 13 residues. In DNA form, the CDR3 reads TGTGCCAGCAGCGTAGTCGGGGTTGGGGAGCAGTACTTC. Translation: CASSVVGVGEQYF.

The gene calls are TRBV27 and TRBJ1-5; a possible D gene is TRBD1 (6 bases). This CDR3 contains 14 residues. The germline V gene has CDR1 MNHEY and CDR2 SMNVEV (reference sequence). With 6 bases removed from V and 11 bases from J, the gap between germline ends came to 20 bases. The DNA for the CDR3 is TGTGCCAGCAGGGGGGGGGCGGAGCCTGGAGCCCAGCATTTT. It encodes CASRGGAEPGAQHF.

The genes are TRBV28 and TRBJ1-5; 9 bases match TRBD1. J lost 0 bases, V lost 8 bases, and 2 bases had no gene match. The germline V gene encodes CDR1 MDHEN and CDR2 SYDVKM. This CDR3 region has 14 residues. CDR3 protein: CASRTGVSNQPQHF. In DNA, the CDR3 is TGTGCCAGCCGGACAGGGGTTAGCAATCAGCCCCAGCATTTT. Based on the CDR3 plus reference TRBV28 and TRBJ1-5, the full variable domain is DVKVTQSSRYLVKRTGEKVFLECVQDMDHENMFWYRQDPGLGLRLIYFSYDVKMKEKGDIPEGYSVSREKKERFSLILESASTNQTSMYLCASRTGVSNQPQHFGDGTRLSIL.

This chain connects TRBV19 to TRBJ2-5; 9 bases are a match to TRBD1. Per germline, CDR1 LNHDA and CDR2 SQIVND (reference sequence). The junction had 16 bases not matched to a gene; V was cut back by 7 bases and J by 1 base. There are 18 residues in the CDR3. In DNA, the CDR3 is TGTGCCAGTACCCCCCATTACGGGGGGACAGGGAGCCAAGAGACCCAGTACTTC. Residues: CASTPHYGGTGSQETQYF. Drawing the rest from reference TRBV19 and TRBJ2-5, the complete variable domain is DGGITQSPKYLFRKEGQNVTLSCEQNLNHDAMYWYRQDPGQGLRLIYYSQIVNDFQKGDIAEGYSVSREKKESFPLTVTSAQKNPTAFYLCASTPHYGGTGSQETQYFGPGTRLLVL.

This chain joins TRBV27 and TRBJ2-3; 9 nucleotides line up with TRBD2. In germline, CDR1 is MNHEY, CDR2 SMNVEV (reference sequence). After removal of 5 bases from V and 6 bases from J, the junction contained 9 bases not matched to a gene. The CDR3 loop spans 15 amino acids. Here the CDR3 DNA reads TGTGCCAGCAGTCGCCCGGGGCGGGAGGGCGATACGCAGTATTTT. The encoded protein is CASSRPGREGDTQYF.

This clone was counted a single time. The gene calls are TRBV5-1 and TRBJ1-4, with 11 bases aligning to TRBD1. Germline values: CDR1 SGHRS, CDR2 YFSETQ. V was pared by 3 bases and J by 8 bases, with 12 bases of the junction left unmatched. The CDR3 totals 17 residues. The chain's CDR3 is CASSSEGQGGAGEKLFF. The CDR3 region has the DNA TGCGCCAGCAGCTCCGAGGGACAGGGGGGTGCCGGGGAAAAACTGTTTTTT.

CDR3 region: CASSLVRGFDQTQYF. Written as DNA, the CDR3 is TGTGCCAGCAGTCTCGTCCGGGGGTTCGATCAGACCCAGTACTTC. The chain uses TRBV27 and TRBJ2-5, with D perhaps TRBD2 (6 bases). Germline V CDR1 and CDR2: MNHEY, SMNVEV (reference sequence). The length of the CDR3 is 15 residues. V was clipped by 5 bases and J by 6 bases, with 19 bases between them.

V and J are TRBV19 and TRBJ1-5, with a possible D match to TRBD1 (5 bases). V gave up 6 bases and J gave up 0 bases, with 21 bases separating them. The CDR3 is 18 residues long. From germline, CDR1 is LNHDA and CDR2 SQIVND (reference sequence). This chain's CDR3 is CASSPGAGRYFSNQPQHF. The CDR3 DNA reads TGTGCCAGTAGCCCCGGGGCAGGGAGGTACTTTAGCAATCAGCCCCAGCATTTT.

This clone was detected once. This chain joins TRBV6-1 and TRBJ1-2, with no clear D. The CDR3 is 14 amino acids. CDR1 MNHNS and CDR2 SASEGT come from the germline V gene. The germline V and J ends were trimmed by 0 bases and 8 bases, with 13 bases remaining between them. CDR3 bases: TGTGCCAGCAGTGAAGCGGGTACGGGGAGAGGCTACACCTTC. Residues: CASSEAGTGRGYTF.

The V gene is TRBV5-6, the J gene TRBJ2-6, with 10 bases fitting TRBD1. The CDR3 has 15 residues. The V segment lost 3 bases and the J segment 7 bases; nucleotides outside the gene matches: 4. CDR1 is SGHDT, CDR2 YYEEEE, per germline. The CDR3 region has the DNA TGTGCCAGCAGCTACAGGACAGGGGGTGCCAACGTCCTGACTTTC. Protein: CASSYRTGGANVLTF. Variable domain in full (rest from reference TRBV5-6 and TRBJ2-6): DAGVTQSPTHLIKTRGQQVTLRCSPKSGHDTVSWYQQALGQGPQFIFQYYEEEERQRGNFPDRFSGHQFPNYSSELNVNALLLGDSALYLCASSYRTGGANVLTFGAGSRLTVL.

This clone came up a few times. The V call is TRBV4-1, the J call TRBJ2-1, with D maybe TRBD2 (6 bases). The germline V gene encodes CDR1 MGHRA and CDR2 YSYEKL. V was clipped by 1 base and J by 8 bases, with 12 bases between them. The CDR3 is made up of 14 amino acids. CDR3 sequence (DNA): TGCGCCAGCAGCCAAGCTCCGGGGGTGGATGAGCAGTTCTTC. It is translated as CASSQAPGVDEQFF.

V is TRBV19 and J is TRBJ1-5; D gene uncertain. Germline CDR1 reads LNHDA; CDR2 reads SQIVND (reference sequence). V lost 7 bases, J lost 3 bases, and 25 bases lay in between. This CDR3 is 18 amino acids long. This CDR3 reads CASTPGNVAFEANQPQHF. DNA for the CDR3: TGTGCCAGTACCCCGGGGAACGTTGCTTTCGAGGCCAATCAGCCCCAGCATTTT.